The rows below give T cell receptor beta chains drawn from one sample of a study of control samples from healthy donors and cancer patients. Repertoires were generated with immunoSEQ multiplex PCR, while TCRdb's copy carries only in-frame clones and drops some. The repertoire has about 140,000 clones, more than 80% of them found once; the top ten carry more than 6.5%. Sequenced sample: blood. The source of these receptors is a man aged 18 to 29 in good health. Each CDR3 is given without its conserved first and last residue.

j_gene,v_gene,CDR3aa
TRBJ1-5,TRBV19,ASSIIRGSGNQPQH
TRBJ1-5,TRBV27,ASSFGQGQPQH
TRBJ1-2,TRBV5-4,ASTETGLGYGYT
TRBJ2-7,TRBV7-6,ASSSGGDAYEQY
TRBJ2-1,TRBV19,ASSIDNNEQF
TRBJ1-1,TRBV7-2,ASSLGLGTAKNTEAF
TRBJ1-6,TRBV6-5,ASSYSGDSPLH
TRBJ1-5,TRBV19,AAGGRMVSNQPQH
TRBJ2-7,TRBV11-2,ASSLGQGPIYEQY
TRBJ2-7,TRBV5-4,ASSLTENPSHEQY